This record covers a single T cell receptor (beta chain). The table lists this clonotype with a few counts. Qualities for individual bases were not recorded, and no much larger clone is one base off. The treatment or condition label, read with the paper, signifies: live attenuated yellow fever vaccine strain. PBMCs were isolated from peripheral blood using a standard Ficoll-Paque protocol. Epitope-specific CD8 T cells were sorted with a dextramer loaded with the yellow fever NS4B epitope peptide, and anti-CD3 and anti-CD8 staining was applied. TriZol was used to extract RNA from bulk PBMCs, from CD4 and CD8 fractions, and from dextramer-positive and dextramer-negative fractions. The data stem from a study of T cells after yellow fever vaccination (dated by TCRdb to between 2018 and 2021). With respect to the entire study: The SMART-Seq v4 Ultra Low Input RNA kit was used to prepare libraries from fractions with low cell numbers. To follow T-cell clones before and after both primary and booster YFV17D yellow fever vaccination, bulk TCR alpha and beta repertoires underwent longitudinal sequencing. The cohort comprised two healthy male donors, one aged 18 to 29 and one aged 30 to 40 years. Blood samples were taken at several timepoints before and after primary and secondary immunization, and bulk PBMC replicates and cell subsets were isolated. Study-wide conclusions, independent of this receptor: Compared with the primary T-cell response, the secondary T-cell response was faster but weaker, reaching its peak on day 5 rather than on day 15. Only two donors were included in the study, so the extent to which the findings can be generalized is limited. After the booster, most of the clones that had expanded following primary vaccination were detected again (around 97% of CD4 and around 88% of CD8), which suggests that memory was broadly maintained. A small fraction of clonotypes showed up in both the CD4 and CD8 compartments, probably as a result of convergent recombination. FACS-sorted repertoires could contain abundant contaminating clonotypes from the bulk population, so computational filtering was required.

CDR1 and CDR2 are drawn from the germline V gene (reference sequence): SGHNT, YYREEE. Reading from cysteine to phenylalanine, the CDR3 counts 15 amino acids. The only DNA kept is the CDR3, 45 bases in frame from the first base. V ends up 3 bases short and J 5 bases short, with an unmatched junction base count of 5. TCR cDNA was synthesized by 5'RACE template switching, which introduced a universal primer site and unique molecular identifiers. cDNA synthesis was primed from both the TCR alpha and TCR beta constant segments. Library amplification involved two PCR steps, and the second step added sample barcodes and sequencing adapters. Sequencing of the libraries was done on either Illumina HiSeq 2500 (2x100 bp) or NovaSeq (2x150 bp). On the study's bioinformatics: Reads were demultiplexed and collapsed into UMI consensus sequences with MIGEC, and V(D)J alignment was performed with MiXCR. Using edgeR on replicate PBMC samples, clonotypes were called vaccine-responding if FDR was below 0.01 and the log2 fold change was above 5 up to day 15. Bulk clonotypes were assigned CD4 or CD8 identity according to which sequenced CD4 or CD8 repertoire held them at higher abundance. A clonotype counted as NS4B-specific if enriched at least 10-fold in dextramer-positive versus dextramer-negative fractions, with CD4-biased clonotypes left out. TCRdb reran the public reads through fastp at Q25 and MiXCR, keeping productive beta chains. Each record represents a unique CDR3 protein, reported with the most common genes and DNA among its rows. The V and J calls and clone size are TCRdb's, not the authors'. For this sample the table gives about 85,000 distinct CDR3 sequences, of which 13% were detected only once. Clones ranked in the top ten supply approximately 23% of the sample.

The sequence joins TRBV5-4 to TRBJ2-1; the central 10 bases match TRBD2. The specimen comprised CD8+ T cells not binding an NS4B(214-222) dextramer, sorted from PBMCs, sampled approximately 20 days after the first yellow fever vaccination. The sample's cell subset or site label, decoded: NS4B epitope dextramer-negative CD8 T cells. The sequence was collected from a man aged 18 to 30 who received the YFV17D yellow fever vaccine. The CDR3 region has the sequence CASSSLAGDNNEQFF. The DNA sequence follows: TGTGCCAGCAGCTCCCTAGCGGGGGATAACAATGAGCAGTTCTTC.